Only a few counts were recorded for the clone carrying this T cell receptor (beta chain). This sample stems from a study of T-cell reconstitution after alpha-beta-depleted transplantation in children. Germline V gene lookup returns CDR1 MNHEY and CDR2 SMNVEV (reference sequence). The CDR3 has 14 amino acids. V was clipped by 2 bases and J by 5 bases, with 13 bases between them. Unique molecular identifiers featured in how the TCRbeta library was prepared. TCRdb processed the PCR reads anew with MiXCR; each CDR3 protein has one entry. The repertoire consists of about 90,000 distinct CDR3 sequences, with 15% to 18% occurring once and the leading ten covering around 19%.

The sequences come from PBMCs, mostly from graft donor cells, collected 180 days after TCRalphabeta/CD19-depleted stem cell transplant. The receptor's source is a male patient between 2 and 9 years old who had a stem cell transplant for acute lymphoblastic leukemia, so the T cells may come from the graft donor. The V call is TRBV27, the J call TRBJ2-7; D is uncertain. The CDR3 sequence is CASSLGGARDEQYF. As DNA, the CDR3 is TGTGCCAGCAGTTTAGGTGGAGCTCGGGACGAGCAGTACTTC.